These 24 T cell receptor beta chains were all obtained from the same sample, sequenced in a study of regulatory T cells in long-lasting Graves disease. The time point here: newly diagnosed GD, antithyroid drugs for less than 3 months. Preparation of the TCR library used RNA extracted from PBMCs. CDR3-region Arm-PCR and iRepertoire HTBI primers produced the TCR beta libraries. TCRdb itself ran the multiplex PCR reads through MiXCR, one entry per CDR3 protein. The sample has roughly 530,000 distinct CDR3 sequences; about 16% are singletons. These data were also reused for a study on T cells in Graves' hyperthyroidism and ophthalmopathy.

Material: peripheral blood mononuclear cells (PBMCs), obtained at new diagnosis, from a patient treated with antithyroid drugs. These receptors were obtained from a woman aged 40 to 65 with Graves disease.

This clonotype was found many times. The chain uses TRBV7-2 and TRBJ2-5, with 12 bases aligning to TRBD1. The germline V gene has CDR1 SGHTA and CDR2 FQGNSA. The trim removed 5 bases at V and 2 bases at J, leaving 6 bases unmatched. The CDR3 covers 16 residues. The CDR3 protein is CASSQGTGGFQETQYF. The CDR3 region has the DNA TGTGCCAGCAGCCAAGGGACAGGGGGCTTTCAAGAGACCCAGTACTTC.

This chain links TRBV27 with TRBJ2-1; 12 bases align to TRBD2. CDR3 size: 20 residues. Germline V gene lookup returns CDR1 MNHEY and CDR2 SMNVEV (reference sequence). J lost 6 bases, V lost 10 bases, and 25 bases had no gene match. CDR3 DNA: TGTGCCACCAAGGGGGCTGGGACTAGCGGGCCGGATCATACTTCCAATGAGCAGTTCTTC. It yields the protein CATKGAGTSGPDHTSNEQFF.

The gene calls are TRBV5-1 and TRBJ2-1, with 13 nucleotides matching TRBD2. V lost 4 bases, J lost 3 bases, and 7 bases stayed unmatched. This CDR3 contains 17 residues. Germline values: CDR1 SGHRS, CDR2 YFSETQ. The CDR3: CASSGGTSGDFYNEQFF. CDR3 DNA sequence: TGCGCCAGCAGCGGGGGGACTAGCGGGGACTTCTACAATGAGCAGTTCTTC.

This clonotype was found many times. The chain is built from TRBV6-1 and TRBJ2-6; D not certain. Germline CDR1 MNHNS, CDR2 SASEGT. CDR3 length: 13 residues. V was trimmed by 10 bases and J by 4 bases, leaving 11 bases between them. The CDR3 DNA is TGTGCCACCCAGAATCAGGGGGCCAACGTCCTGACTTTC. Translation: CATQNQGANVLTF.

The sample holds many counts of this clonotype. This chain connects TRBV7-9 to TRBJ2-2; 8 bases map to TRBD2. The CDR3 loop spans 17 amino acids. CDR1 is SEHNR, CDR2 FQNEAQ, per germline (reference sequence). With 3 bases clipped from V and 0 bases from J, the junction kept 6 bases outside the gene matches. The DNA for the CDR3 is TGTGCCAGCAGCTTCGGAATTAGCGGGGCGAACACCGGGGAGCTGTTTTTT. It is translated as CASSFGISGANTGELFF.

This sequence joins TRBV2 and TRBJ2-2; 10 bases map to TRBD1. The CDR3 is 14 residues long. V dropped 8 bases and J dropped 6; count of bases not matched to a gene: 6. CDR1 and CDR2 (germline): SNHLY, FYNNEI. CDR3 in DNA: TGTGCCAGCTTGGGGGACAGGGGCTCCGGGGAGCTGTTTTTT. Translation: CASLGDRGSGELFF.

The sample holds many counts of this clonotype. V and J are TRBV20-1 and TRBJ1-5; weak D call: TRBD1 (5 bases). This CDR3 has 13 amino acids. CDR1 is DFQATT and CDR2 is SNEGSKA in the germline V gene (reference sequence). Trimming removed 6 bases from V and 7 bases from J, with 16 bases in between. For the CDR3, the DNA is TGCAGTGCCTCGGCGACAGTCGGCCAGCCCCAGCATTTT. Its translation: CSASATVGQPQHF.

In regard to this clonotype: Possible read error: a much larger clone is one base away. This rearrangement joins TRBV3-1 to TRBJ2-1; tentative D call: TRBD1 (6 bases). The ends were cut back, 2 bases at V and 5 bases at J, with 13 bases in the middle. The germline CDR1 and CDR2 sequences are LGHDT and YNNKEL (reference sequence). This CDR3 is built from 15 residues. CDR3: CASSQMTGFHNEQFF. The CDR3 DNA sequence: TGTGCCAGCAGCCAAATGACAGGCTTCCACAATGAGCAGTTCTTC.

This clonotype was counted many times. The rearrangement uses TRBV6-1 and TRBJ2-3, with 9 bases that match TRBD1. The germline gives CDR1 MNHNS, CDR2 SASEGT. Unmatched junction bases numbered 4, after V lost 7 bases and J lost 2 bases. The CDR3 runs 14 residues. CDR3 sequence reads: CASKGTGTTDTQYF. DNA of the CDR3: TGTGCCAGCAAAGGGACAGGGACCACAGATACGCAGTATTTT.

The table lists this clonotype with many counts. CDR3 DNA: TGTGCCTGGAGTCGGACAGCAACGAACACTGAAGCTTTCTTT. This translates into CAWSRTATNTEAFF. This chain joins TRBV30 and TRBJ1-1, with D perhaps matching TRBD1 (6 bases). Per the germline V gene, CDR1 is GTSNPN and CDR2 is SVGIG (reference sequence). The CDR3 consists of 14 residues. V gave up 2 bases and J gave up 1 base, with 11 bases separating them.

The chain links TRBV5-1 to TRBJ2-7; D gene uncertain. This CDR3 has 13 residues. Germline values: CDR1 SGHRS, CDR2 YFSETQ. Trimming left V 0 bases short and J 3 bases short, with 7 bases between. The CDR3 region has the DNA TGCGCCAGCAGCTTGGCGGCGAACTACGAGCAGTACTTC. Translated: CASSLAANYEQYF.

This clonotype has just a few counts. This chain uses TRBV20-1 with TRBJ1-6; TRBD1 matches at 9 bases. CDR1 is DFQATT, CDR2 SNEGSKA, per germline (reference sequence). The CDR3 runs 14 residues. V lost 5 bases, J lost 13 bases, and 12 bases stayed unmatched. CDR3 nucleotides: TGCAGTGCTTCCCGGGACAGGGCCCTATCGCCCCTCCACTTT. It translates to CSASRDRALSPLHF.

The chain recombines TRBV4-2 with TRBJ2-3, with no clear D. Germline values: CDR1 LGHNA, CDR2 YNFKEQ. V was shortened by 4 bases and J by 0 bases, with 17 bases between the two germline ends. The CDR3 has 17 amino acids. CDR3 residues: CASSRSPAGTSTDTQYF. DNA for the CDR3: TGTGCCAGCAGCCGCTCGCCGGCCGGAACCAGCACAGATACGCAGTATTTT.

This clonotype was seen at least ten times. CDR3 in amino acids: CAVSSYNEQFF. In DNA, the CDR3 is TGTGCAGTGAGCTCCTACAATGAGCAGTTCTTC. The V call is TRBV28, the J call TRBJ2-1; D is unresolved. CDR1 and CDR2 (germline): MDHEN, SYDVKM. CDR3 length equals 11 residues.

This clonotype has a handful of counts. This chain links TRBV3-1 with TRBJ1-5; tentative D call: TRBD1 (5 bases). Looked up from germline, CDR1 is LGHDT and CDR2 is YNNKEL (reference sequence). Deletions cut 4 bases from V and 4 bases from J, with 14 bases between. The CDR3 is 15 residues long. The CDR3 DNA reads as TGTGCCAGCAGCCCCCAAGGGGCGATTAATCAGCCCCAGCATTTT. The encoded protein is CASSPQGAINQPQHF.

The chain has TRBV7-6 and TRBJ2-3, with TRBD2 matching 13 bases. V trimming: 5 bases; J trimming: 0 bases; junction bases outside the gene matches: 8. Germline CDR1 and CDR2: SGHVS and FNYEAQ. The length of the CDR3 is 18 residues. The CDR3 here is CASSTGTSGVPSTDTQYF. CDR3 nucleotides: TGTGCCAGCAGCACCGGGACTAGCGGGGTCCCTAGCACAGATACGCAGTATTTT.

The rearrangement joins TRBV3-1 to TRBJ1-1; D perhaps matches TRBD1 (6 bases). Germline CDR1 reads LGHDT; CDR2 reads YNNKEL (reference sequence). Trimming left V 4 bases short and J 11 bases short, with 35 bases between. The CDR3 consists of 19 residues. In nucleotides, the CDR3 is TGTGCCAGCAGCCCAGCATCGGGAGGCCTACAGGGCCGGGGTTTTGGTGCTTTCTTT. Its protein product is CASSPASGGLQGRGFGAFF.

This clonotype was seen ten or more times. V and J are TRBV5-6 and TRBJ1-1, with D hard to call. Per the germline V gene, CDR1 is SGHDT and CDR2 is YYEEEE. The V end was cut by 1 base, the J end by 5 bases, with 9 bases between. The CDR3 totals 13 residues. The CDR3 DNA sequence: TGTGCCAGCAGCTTGTATGAGCGGACTGAAGCTTTCTTT. It is translated as CASSLYERTEAFF.

This clonotype has at least ten counts. This chain connects TRBV20-1 to TRBJ1-5; 12 bases align to TRBD1. Looked up from germline, CDR1 is DFQATT and CDR2 is SNEGSKA (reference sequence). V was clipped by 6 bases and J by 7 bases; unmatched bases: 7. The CDR3 has 14 residues. CDR3 sequence (DNA): TGCAGTGCGGGGGGACAGGGGGCTGGACAGCCCCAGCATTTT. Its protein is CSAGGQGAGQPQHF.

The V gene is TRBV11-2, the J gene TRBJ2-6, with D possibly TRBD1 on 6 matching bases. Trimming removed 5 bases at V and 11 bases at J, with 13 bases between. The CDR3 totals 13 residues. CDR1 and CDR2 (germline): SGHAT, FQNNGV. CDR3 DNA: TGTGCCAGCAGCAACAGGGTGATGGACGTCCTGACTTTC. This gives the protein CASSNRVMDVLTF.

This clonotype was seen a handful of times. The chain links TRBV13 to TRBJ1-2; the D gene is possibly TRBD1 (6 bases). V was shortened by 0 bases and J by 8 bases, with 13 bases between the two germline ends. CDR3 size: 14 residues. The germline gives CDR1 PRHDT, CDR2 FYEKMQ (reference sequence). The CDR3 DNA sequence: TGTGCCAGCAGCTTAGGCCGGGGGCTCCGGGGCTACACCTTC. Encoded protein: CASSLGRGLRGYTF.

This clonotype was seen only a few times. J is TRBJ1-6 and V is TRBV18; D unclear. V lost 5 bases and J lost 10, with 15 bases in between. The germline CDR1 and CDR2 sequences are KGHSH and LQKENI. This CDR3 contains 14 residues. The CDR3 sequence: CASSLTERGSPLHF. The CDR3 nucleotides read TGTGCCAGCTCATTGACGGAAAGAGGGTCACCCCTCCACTTT.

This clonotype has more than one count but fewer than ten. The CDR3 sequence is CASSLGGADEAFF. In DNA, the CDR3 is TGTGCCAGCAGCTTAGGGGGCGCGGATGAAGCTTTCTTT. The chain is built from TRBV5-6 and TRBJ1-1; TRBD1 agrees at 7 bases. The V gene's germline CDR1 is SGHDT and CDR2 YYEEEE. CDR3 size: 13 residues. J was trimmed by 7 bases and V by 2 bases; bases with no gene match: 5.

This chain joins TRBV12-3 or TRBV12-4 and TRBJ1-1; TRBD1 might be the D (6 bases). V was clipped by 7 bases and J by 7 bases, with 19 bases between them. The CDR3 runs to 14 residues. This CDR3 reads CASTLGQTSGEAFF. Here the CDR3 DNA reads TGTGCCAGCACCTTGGGACAAACCAGCGGTGAAGCTTTCTTT.